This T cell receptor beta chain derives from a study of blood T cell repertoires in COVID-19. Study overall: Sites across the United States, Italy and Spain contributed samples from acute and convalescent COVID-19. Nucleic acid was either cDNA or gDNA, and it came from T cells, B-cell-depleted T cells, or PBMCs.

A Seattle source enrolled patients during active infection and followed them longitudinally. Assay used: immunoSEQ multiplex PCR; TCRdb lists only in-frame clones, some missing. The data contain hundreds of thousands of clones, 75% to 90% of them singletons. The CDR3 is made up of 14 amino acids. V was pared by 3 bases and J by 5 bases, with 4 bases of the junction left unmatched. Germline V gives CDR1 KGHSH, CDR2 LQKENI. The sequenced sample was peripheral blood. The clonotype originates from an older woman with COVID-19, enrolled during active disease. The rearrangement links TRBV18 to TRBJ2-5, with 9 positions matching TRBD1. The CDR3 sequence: CASSPSGTGETQYF. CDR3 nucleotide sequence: TGTGCCAGCTCACCTTCAGGGACAGGGGAGACCCAGTACTTC.